Listed below are T cell receptor beta chains from one sample, sequenced in a study of blood T cell repertoires in COVID-19. Produced via immunoSEQ multiplex PCR; TCRdb's table is partial and in-frame only. The sample holds over 130,000 clones, about four fifths seen once. Sequenced material: peripheral blood. These receptors were taken from a woman aged 55-75 years with acute or convalescent COVID-19. CDR3s include the opening cysteine and the closing phenylalanine or tryptophan. The order of the fields is D gene, V gene, J gene, clone size, CDR3 protein, CDR3 DNA. The D gene is left open where the match is weak. The listing skips clone size in some rows; elsewhere it reads once, few, many or a size class.

D gene: NA; V gene: TRBV5-6; J gene: TRBJ1-1; clone size: NA; CDR3 protein: CASSPDNTWAEAFF; CDR3 DNA: TGTGCCAGCAGCCCGGACAATACTTGGGCTGAAGCTTTCTTT
D gene: TRBD1; V gene: TRBV25-1; J gene: TRBJ2-3; clone size: NA; CDR3 protein: CASSPQGAGTDTQYF; CDR3 DNA: TGTGCCAGCAGTCCACAGGGGGCAGGCACAGATACGCAGTATTTT
D gene: NA; V gene: TRBV12-2; J gene: TRBJ2-5; clone size: NA; CDR3 protein: CASRLFAGLAGVAQYF; CDR3 DNA: TGTGCAAGTCGCTTATTCGCCGGACTAGCGGGAGTAGCCCAGTACTTC
D gene: NA; V gene: TRBV28; J gene: TRBJ2-5; clone size: NA; CDR3 protein: CASAGSQETQYF; CDR3 DNA: TGTGCCAGTGCGGGAAGCCAAGAGACCCAGTACTTC
D gene: TRBD2; V gene: TRBV7-2; J gene: TRBJ2-1; clone size: NA; CDR3 protein: CASSQAGGGYNEQFF; CDR3 DNA: TGTGCCAGCAGCCAAGCGGGAGGAGGGTACAATGAGCAGTTCTTC
D gene: TRBD2; V gene: TRBV6-6; J gene: TRBJ2-3; clone size: NA; CDR3 protein: CASSYPTSGSADTQYF; CDR3 DNA: TGTGCCAGCAGTTACCCGACTAGCGGGAGTGCGGATACGCAGTATTTT
D gene: NA; V gene: TRBV27; J gene: TRBJ2-2; clone size: few; CDR3 protein: CASKGHSNTGELFF; CDR3 DNA: TGTGCCAGCAAGGGACACTCGAACACCGGGGAGCTGTTTTTT
D gene: NA; V gene: TRBV27; J gene: TRBJ1-4; clone size: NA; CDR3 protein: CASSLGEATNEKLFF; CDR3 DNA: TGTGCCAGCAGCCTTGGGGAGGCAACTAATGAAAAACTGTTTTTT
D gene: TRBD1; V gene: TRBV6-5; J gene: TRBJ2-1; clone size: NA; CDR3 protein: CASSIWDRGSYEQFF; CDR3 DNA: TGTGCCAGCAGTATTTGGGACAGGGGGTCTTATGAGCAGTTCTTC
D gene: NA; V gene: TRBV28; J gene: TRBJ1-2; clone size: NA; CDR3 protein: CATPSSPGRYGYTF; CDR3 DNA: TGTGCCACCCCGAGTTCACCAGGGAGGTATGGCTACACCTTC
D gene: TRBD1; V gene: TRBV18; J gene: TRBJ1-1; clone size: NA; CDR3 protein: CASSLRTLQGARTEAFF; CDR3 DNA: TGTGCCAGCTCACTAAGGACCTTACAGGGGGCAAGAACTGAAGCTTTCTTT
D gene: TRBD1; V gene: TRBV12-3/TRBV12-4; J gene: TRBJ1-3; clone size: NA; CDR3 protein: CASSRQGTIYF; CDR3 DNA: TGTGCCAGCAGCCGACAGGGTACCATATATTTT
D gene: NA; V gene: TRBV28; J gene: TRBJ1-3; clone size: once; CDR3 protein: CASSFWTAGSGNTIYF; CDR3 DNA: TGTGCCAGCAGTTTTTGGACAGCCGGCTCTGGAAACACCATATATTTT
D gene: TRBD1; V gene: TRBV5-1; J gene: TRBJ1-1; clone size: NA; CDR3 protein: CASSLASGGMNTEAFF; CDR3 DNA: TGCGCCAGCAGCTTGGCCTCAGGGGGGATGAACACTGAAGCTTTCTTT
D gene: NA; V gene: TRBV3-1/TRBV3-2; J gene: TRBJ1-2; clone size: NA; CDR3 protein: CASSRAPRTEGYGYTF; CDR3 DNA: TGTGCCAGCAGCCGAGCCCCGCGGACAGAAGGCTATGGCTACACCTTC
D gene: TRBD1; V gene: TRBV7-2; J gene: TRBJ2-1; clone size: NA; CDR3 protein: CASSLDSGTGGVEQFF; CDR3 DNA: TGTGCCAGCAGCTTAGATTCCGGGACAGGGGGCGTAGAGCAGTTCTTC
D gene: TRBD1; V gene: TRBV2; J gene: TRBJ2-7; clone size: NA; CDR3 protein: CATAGDRGGEQYF; CDR3 DNA: TGTGCCACCGCCGGGGACAGGGGGGGCGAGCAGTACTTC